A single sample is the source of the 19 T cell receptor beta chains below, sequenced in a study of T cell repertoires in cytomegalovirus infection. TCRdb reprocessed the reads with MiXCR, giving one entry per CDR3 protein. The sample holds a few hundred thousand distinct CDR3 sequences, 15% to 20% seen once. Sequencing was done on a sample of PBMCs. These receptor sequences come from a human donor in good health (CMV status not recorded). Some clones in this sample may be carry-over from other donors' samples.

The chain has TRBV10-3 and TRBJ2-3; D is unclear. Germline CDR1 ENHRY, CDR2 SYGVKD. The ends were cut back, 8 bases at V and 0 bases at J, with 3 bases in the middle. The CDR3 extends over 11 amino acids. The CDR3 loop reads CAIGSTDTQYF. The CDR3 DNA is TGTGCCATCGGAAGCACAGATACGCAGTATTTT.

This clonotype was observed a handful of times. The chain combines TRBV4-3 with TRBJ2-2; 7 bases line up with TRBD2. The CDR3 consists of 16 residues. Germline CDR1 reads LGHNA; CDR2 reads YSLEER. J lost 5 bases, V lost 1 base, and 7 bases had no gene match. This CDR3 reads CASSQGVPGGTGELFF. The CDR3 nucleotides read TGCGCCAGCAGCCAAGGCGTACCGGGAGGTACCGGGGAGCTGTTTTTT.

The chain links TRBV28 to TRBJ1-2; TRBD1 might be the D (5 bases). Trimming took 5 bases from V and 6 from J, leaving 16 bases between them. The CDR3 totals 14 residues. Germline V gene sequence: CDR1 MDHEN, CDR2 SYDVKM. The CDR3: CASSHTGRGDGYTF. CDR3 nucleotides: TGTGCCAGCAGTCATACGGGACGGGGCGATGGCTACACCTTC.

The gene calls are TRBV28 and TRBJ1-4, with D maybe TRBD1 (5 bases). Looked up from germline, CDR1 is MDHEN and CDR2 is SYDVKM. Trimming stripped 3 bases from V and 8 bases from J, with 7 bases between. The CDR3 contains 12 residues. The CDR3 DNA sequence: TGTGCCAGCAGTTTGCGGGACGAAAAACTGTTTTTT. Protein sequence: CASSLRDEKLFF. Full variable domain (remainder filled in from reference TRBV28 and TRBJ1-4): DVKVTQSSRYLVKRTGEKVFLECVQDMDHENMFWYRQDPGLGLRLIYFSYDVKMKEKGDIPEGYSVSREKKERFSLILESASTNQTSMYLCASSLRDEKLFFGSGTQLSVL.

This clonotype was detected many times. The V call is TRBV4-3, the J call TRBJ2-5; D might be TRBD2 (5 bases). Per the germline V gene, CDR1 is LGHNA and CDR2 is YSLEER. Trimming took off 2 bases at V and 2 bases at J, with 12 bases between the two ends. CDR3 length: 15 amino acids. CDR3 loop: CASSQRSGTQETQYF. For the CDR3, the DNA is TGCGCCAGCAGCCAAAGGAGCGGAACACAAGAGACCCAGTACTTC.

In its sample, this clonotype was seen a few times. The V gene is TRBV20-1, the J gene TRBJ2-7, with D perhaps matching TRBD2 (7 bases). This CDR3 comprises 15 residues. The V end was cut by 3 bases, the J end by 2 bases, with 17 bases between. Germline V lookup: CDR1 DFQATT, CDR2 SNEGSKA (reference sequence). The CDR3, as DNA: TGCAGTGCTAGTATAACCGGGGGGCATCCCTACGAGCAGTACTTC. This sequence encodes CSASITGGHPYEQYF.

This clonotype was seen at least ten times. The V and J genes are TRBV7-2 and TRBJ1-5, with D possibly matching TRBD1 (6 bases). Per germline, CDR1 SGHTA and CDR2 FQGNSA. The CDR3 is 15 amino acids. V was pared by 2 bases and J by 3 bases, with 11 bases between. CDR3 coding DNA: TGTGCCAGCAGCTTATGGGCAGGGGACAATCAGCCCCAGCATTTT. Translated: CASSLWAGDNQPQHF.

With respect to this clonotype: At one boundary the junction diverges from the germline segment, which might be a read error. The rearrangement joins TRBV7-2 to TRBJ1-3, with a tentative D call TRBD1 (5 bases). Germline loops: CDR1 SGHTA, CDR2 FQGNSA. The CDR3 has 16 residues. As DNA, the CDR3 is TGTGCCAGCAGCTTAGTCGGGGGGAGCTCTGGAAACACCATATTTTTT. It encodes CASSLVGGSSGNTIFF.

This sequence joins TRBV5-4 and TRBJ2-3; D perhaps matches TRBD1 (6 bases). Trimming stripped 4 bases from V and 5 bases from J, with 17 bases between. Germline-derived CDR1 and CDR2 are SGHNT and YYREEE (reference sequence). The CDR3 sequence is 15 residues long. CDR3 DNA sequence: TGTGCCAGCAGCGCCGGGACACTCCTGAGAGATACGCAGTATTTT. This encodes CASSAGTLLRDTQYF. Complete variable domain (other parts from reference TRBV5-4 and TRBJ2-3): ETGVTQSPTHLIKTRGQQVTLRCSSQSGHNTVSWYQQALGQGPQFIFQYYREEENGRGNFPPRFSGLQFPNYSSELNVNALELDDSALYLCASSAGTLLRDTQYFGPGTRLTVL.

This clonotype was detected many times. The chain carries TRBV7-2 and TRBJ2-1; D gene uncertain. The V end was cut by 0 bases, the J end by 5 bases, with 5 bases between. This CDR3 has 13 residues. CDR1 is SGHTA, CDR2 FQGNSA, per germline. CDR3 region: CASSLAYNNEQFF. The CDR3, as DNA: TGTGCCAGCAGCTTAGCATACAACAATGAGCAGTTCTTC.

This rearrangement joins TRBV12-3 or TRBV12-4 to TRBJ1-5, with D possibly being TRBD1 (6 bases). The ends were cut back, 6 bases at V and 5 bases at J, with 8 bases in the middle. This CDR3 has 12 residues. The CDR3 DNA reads TGTGCCAGCAGACAGGGATATCAGCCCCAGCATTTT. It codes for CASRQGYQPQHF.

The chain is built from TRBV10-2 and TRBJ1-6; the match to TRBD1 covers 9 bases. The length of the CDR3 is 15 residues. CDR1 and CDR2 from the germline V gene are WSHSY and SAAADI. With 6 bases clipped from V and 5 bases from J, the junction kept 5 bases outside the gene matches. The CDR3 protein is CASSEDRGHNSPLHF. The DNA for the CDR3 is TGCGCCAGCAGCGAGGACAGGGGCCATAATTCACCCCTCCACTTT.

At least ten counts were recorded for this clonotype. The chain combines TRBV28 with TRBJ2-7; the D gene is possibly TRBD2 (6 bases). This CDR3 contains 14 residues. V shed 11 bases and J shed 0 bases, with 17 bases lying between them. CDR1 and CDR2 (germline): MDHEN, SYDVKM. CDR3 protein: CAFSEAGSSYEQYF. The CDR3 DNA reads TGTGCCTTCTCAGAGGCGGGGAGCTCCTACGAGCAGTACTTC.

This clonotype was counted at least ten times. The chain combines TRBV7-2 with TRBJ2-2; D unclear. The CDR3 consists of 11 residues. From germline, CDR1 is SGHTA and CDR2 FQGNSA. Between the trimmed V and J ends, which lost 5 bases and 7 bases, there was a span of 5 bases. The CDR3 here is CASSGHGELFF. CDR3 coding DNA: TGTGCCAGCAGCGGCCACGGGGAGCTGTTTTTT.

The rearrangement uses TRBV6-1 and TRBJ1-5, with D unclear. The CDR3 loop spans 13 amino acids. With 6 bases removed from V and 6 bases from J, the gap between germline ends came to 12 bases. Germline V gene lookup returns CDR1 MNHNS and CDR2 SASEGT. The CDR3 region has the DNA TGTGCCAGCAGCGGCAGGCTGGGTCAGCCCCAGCATTTT. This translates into CASSGRLGQPQHF.

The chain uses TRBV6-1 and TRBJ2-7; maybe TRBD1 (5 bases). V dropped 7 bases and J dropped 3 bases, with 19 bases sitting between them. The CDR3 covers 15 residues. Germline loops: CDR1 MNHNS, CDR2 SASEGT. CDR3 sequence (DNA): TGTGCCAGCACTTCCCTCGGCAGGGTCGGCTACGAGCAGTACTTC. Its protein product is CASTSLGRVGYEQYF.

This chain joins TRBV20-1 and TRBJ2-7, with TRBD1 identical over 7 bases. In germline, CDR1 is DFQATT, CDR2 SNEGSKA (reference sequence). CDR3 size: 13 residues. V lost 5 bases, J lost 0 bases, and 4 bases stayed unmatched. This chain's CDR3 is CSADRDSSYEQYF. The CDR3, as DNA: TGCAGTGCTGATCGGGACAGCTCCTACGAGCAGTACTTC.

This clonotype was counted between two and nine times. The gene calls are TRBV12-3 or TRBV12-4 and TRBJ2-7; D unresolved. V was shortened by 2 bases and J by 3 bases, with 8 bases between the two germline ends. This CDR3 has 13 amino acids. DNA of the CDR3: TGTGCCAGCAGTTTATTGCGGAGCTACGAGCAGTACTTC. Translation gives CASSLLRSYEQYF.

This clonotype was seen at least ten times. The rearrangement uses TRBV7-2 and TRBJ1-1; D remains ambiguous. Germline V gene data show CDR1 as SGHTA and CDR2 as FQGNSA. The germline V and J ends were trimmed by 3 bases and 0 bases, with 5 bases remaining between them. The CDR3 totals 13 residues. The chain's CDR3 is CASSFDMNTEAFF. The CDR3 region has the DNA TGTGCCAGCAGCTTCGATATGAACACTGAAGCTTTCTTT.